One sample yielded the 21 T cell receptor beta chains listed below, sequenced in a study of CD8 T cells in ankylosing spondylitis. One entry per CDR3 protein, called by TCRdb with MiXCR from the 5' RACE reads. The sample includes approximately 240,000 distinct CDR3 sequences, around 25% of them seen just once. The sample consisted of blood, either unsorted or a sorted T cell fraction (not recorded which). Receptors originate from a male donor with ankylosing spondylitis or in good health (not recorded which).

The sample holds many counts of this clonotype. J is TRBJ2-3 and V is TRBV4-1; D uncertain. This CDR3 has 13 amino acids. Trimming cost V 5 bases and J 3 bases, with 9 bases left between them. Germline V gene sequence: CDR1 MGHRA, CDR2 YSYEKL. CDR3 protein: CASSKVETDTQYF. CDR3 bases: TGCGCCAGCAGCAAGGTTGAGACAGATACGCAGTATTTT.

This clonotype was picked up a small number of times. CDR3 sequence reads: CSARDFKQAPYEQYF. DNA of the CDR3: TGCAGTGCTAGAGATTTTAAACAGGCCCCCTACGAGCAGTACTTC. The V call is TRBV20-1, the J call TRBJ2-7, with D possibly matching TRBD1 (5 bases). This CDR3 contains 15 residues. V shed 0 bases and J shed 2 bases, with 14 bases lying between them. Germline CDR1 DFQATT, CDR2 SNEGSKA (reference sequence).

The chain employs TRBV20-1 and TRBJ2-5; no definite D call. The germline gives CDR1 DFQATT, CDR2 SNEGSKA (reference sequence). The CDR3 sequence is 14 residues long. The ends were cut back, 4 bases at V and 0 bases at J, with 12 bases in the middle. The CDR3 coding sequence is TGCAGTGCTACGGCGGTGGGGTACCAAGAGACCCAGTACTTC. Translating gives CSATAVGYQETQYF.

The CDR3 nucleotides read TGTGCCAGCAGTAAACAAGAGACCCAGTACTTC. Its translation is CASSKQETQYF. The rearrangement joins TRBV6-5 to TRBJ2-5; the D is unclear. The V end was cut by 5 bases, the J end by 2 bases, with 3 bases between. This CDR3 contains 11 residues. Germline CDR1 is MNHEY and CDR2 is SVGAGI.

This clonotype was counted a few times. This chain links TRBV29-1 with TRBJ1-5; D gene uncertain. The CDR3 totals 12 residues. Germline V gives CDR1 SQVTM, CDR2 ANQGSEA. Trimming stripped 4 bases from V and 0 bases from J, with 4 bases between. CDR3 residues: CSVVSSNQPQHF. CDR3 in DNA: TGCAGCGTTGTCAGTAGCAATCAGCCCCAGCATTTT.

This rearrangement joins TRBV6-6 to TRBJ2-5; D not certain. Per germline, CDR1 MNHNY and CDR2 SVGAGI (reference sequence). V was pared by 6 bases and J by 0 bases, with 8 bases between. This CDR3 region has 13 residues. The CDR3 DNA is TGTGCCAGCAGAAGAACGTACCAAGAGACCCAGTACTTC. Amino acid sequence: CASRRTYQETQYF.

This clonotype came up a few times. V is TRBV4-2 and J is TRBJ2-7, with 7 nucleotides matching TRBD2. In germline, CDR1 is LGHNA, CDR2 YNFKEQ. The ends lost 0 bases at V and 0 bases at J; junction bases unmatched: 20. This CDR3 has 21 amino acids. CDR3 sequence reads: CASSQDRRRTSSDIGSYEQYF. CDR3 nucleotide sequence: TGTGCCAGCAGCCAAGATCGGAGGCGGACTAGTTCGGATATCGGCTCCTACGAGCAGTACTTC.

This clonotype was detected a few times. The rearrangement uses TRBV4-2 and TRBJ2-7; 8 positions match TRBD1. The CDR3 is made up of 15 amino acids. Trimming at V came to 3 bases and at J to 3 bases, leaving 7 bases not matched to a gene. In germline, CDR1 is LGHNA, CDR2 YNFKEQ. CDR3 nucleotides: TGTGCCAGCAGCCAGGAAACAGGGGGAGGCTACGAGCAGTACTTC. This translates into CASSQETGGGYEQYF.

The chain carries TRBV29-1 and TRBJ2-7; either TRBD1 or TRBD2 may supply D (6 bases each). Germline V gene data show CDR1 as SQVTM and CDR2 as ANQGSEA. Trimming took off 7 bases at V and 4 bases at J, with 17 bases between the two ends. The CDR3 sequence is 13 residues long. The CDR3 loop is CSALRQGRYEQYF. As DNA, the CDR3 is TGCAGCGCTCTTCGGCAGGGGAGGTACGAGCAGTACTTC.

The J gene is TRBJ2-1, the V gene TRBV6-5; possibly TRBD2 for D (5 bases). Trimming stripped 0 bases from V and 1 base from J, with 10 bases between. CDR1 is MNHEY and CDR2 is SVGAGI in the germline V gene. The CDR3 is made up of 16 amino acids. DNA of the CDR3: TGTGCCAGCAGTTACTCGAGGGCTGGGTCCTACAATGAGCAGTTCTTC. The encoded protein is CASSYSRAGSYNEQFF.

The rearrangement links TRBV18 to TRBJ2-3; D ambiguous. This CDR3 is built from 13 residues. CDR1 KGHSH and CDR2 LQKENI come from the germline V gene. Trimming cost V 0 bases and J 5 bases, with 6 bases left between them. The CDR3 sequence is CASSPPVVDTQYF. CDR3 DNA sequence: TGTGCCAGCTCACCACCAGTGGTAGATACGCAGTATTTT. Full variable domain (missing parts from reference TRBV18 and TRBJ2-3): NAGVMQNPRHLVRRRGQEARLRCSPMKGHSHVYWYRQLPEEGLKFMVYLQKENIIDESGMPKERFSAEFPKEGPSILRIQQVVRGDSAAYFCASSPPVVDTQYFGPGTRLTVL.

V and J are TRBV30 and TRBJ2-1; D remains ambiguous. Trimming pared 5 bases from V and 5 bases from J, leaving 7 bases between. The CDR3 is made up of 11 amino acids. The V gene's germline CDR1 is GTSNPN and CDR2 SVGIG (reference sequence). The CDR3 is CAWSQDNEQFF. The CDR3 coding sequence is TGTGCCTGGTCCCAGGACAATGAGCAGTTCTTC.

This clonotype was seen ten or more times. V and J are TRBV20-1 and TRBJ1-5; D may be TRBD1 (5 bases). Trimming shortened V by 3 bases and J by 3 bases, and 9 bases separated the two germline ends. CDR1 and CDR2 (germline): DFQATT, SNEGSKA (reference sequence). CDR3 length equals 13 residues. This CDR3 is CSASRTLNQPQHF. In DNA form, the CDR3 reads TGCAGTGCTAGTAGGACACTCAATCAGCCCCAGCATTTT.

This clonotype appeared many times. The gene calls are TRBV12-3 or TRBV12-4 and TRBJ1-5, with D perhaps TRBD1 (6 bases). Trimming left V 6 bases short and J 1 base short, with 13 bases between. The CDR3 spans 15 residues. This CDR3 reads CASRASQGSNQPQHF. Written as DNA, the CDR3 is TGTGCCAGCAGAGCATCACAGGGAAGCAATCAGCCCCAGCATTTT.

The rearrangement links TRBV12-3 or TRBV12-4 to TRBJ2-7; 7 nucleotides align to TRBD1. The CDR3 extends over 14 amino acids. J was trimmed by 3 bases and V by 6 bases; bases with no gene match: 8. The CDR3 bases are TGTGCCAGCAGCTCCAGGGGGATCCTCTACGAGCAGTACTTC. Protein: CASSSRGILYEQYF.

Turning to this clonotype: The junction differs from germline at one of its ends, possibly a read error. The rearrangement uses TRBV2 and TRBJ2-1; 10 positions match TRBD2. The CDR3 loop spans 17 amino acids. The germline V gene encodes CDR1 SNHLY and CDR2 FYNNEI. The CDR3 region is CARSSLWGSGGPNEQFF. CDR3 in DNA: TGTGCCCGCAGTTCCCTTTGGGGTAGCGGGGGGCCGAATGAGCAGTTCTTC.

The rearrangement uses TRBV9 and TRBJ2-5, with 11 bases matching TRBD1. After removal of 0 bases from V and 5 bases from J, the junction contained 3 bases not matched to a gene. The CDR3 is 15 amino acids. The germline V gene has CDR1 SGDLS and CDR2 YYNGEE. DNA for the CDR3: TGTGCCAGCAGCGTAGGGACAGGGGGCGAGGAGACCCAGTACTTC. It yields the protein CASSVGTGGEETQYF.

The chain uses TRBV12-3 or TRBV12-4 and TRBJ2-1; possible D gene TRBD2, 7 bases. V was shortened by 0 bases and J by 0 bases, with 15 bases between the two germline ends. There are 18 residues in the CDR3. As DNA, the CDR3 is TGTGCCAGCAGTTTAGCGCTTGGGGGGGGCCACTCCTACAATGAGCAGTTCTTC. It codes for CASSLALGGGHSYNEQFF.

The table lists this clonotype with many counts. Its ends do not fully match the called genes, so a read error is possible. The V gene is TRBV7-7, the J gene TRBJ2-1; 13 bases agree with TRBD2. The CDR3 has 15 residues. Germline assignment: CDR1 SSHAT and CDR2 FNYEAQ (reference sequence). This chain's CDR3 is CASSSQGTSGAEQFF. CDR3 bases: TGTGCTAGCAGCTCCCAGGGGACTAGCGGGGCTGAGCAGTTCTTC. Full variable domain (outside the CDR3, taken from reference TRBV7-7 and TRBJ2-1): GAGVSQSPRYKVTKRGQDVTLRCDPISSHATLYWYQQALGQGPEFLTYFNYEAQPDKSGLPSDRFSAERPEGSISTLTIQRTEQRDSAMYRCASSSQGTSGAEQFFGPGTRLTVL.

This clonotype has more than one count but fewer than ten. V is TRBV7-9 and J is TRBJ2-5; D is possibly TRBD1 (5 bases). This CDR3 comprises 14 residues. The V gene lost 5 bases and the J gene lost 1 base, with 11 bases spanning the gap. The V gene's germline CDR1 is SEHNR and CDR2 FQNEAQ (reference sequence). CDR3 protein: CASSRLGAQETQYF. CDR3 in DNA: TGTGCCAGCAGCCGGCTTGGGGCCCAAGAGACCCAGTACTTC.

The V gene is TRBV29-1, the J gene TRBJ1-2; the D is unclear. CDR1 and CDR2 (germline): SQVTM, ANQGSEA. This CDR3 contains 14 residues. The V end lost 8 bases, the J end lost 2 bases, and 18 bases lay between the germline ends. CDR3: CSSTDIRLNYGYTF. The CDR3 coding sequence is TGCAGCTCTACCGACATAAGGTTGAACTATGGCTACACCTTC.